The rows below give T cell receptor beta chains drawn from one sample of a study of blood T cell repertoires in COVID-19. TCRdb keeps only in-frame clones here, not all; method: immunoSEQ multiplex PCR. The sample lists about 240,000 clones; around four fifths were seen once. The material sequenced was peripheral blood. Source of these receptors: a man aged 30 to 39 who had recovered from COVID-19. The CDR3 runs from the conserved cysteine through the conserved F or W. D genes are given only for firm matches. Some rows have no size entry. The others give once, few or many, or a class for an expanded clone.

CDR3 length: 17; clone size: -; V gene: TRBV7-3; D gene: TRBD1; J gene: TRBJ2-2; CDR3 protein: CASSSGTGGVNTGELFF; CDR3 DNA: TGTGCCAGCAGCTCCGGTACAGGGGGCGTGAACACCGGGGAGCTGTTTTTT
CDR3 length: 16; clone size: -; V gene: TRBV27; D gene: TRBD1; J gene: TRBJ1-2; CDR3 protein: CASSSARTGIRYGYTF; CDR3 DNA: TGTGCCAGCAGTTCTGCCCGGACAGGGATACGCTATGGCTACACCTTC
CDR3 length: 15; clone size: -; V gene: TRBV18; D gene: TRBD1; J gene: TRBJ1-5; CDR3 protein: CASSRAGQRNQPQHF; CDR3 DNA: TGTGCCAGCTCACGCGCGGGACAGAGAAATCAGCCCCAGCATTTT
CDR3 length: 16; clone size: -; V gene: TRBV7-9; D gene: -; J gene: TRBJ1-3; CDR3 protein: CASSTGHTSSGNTIYF; CDR3 DNA: TGTGCCAGCAGCACAGGCCACACGAGCTCTGGAAACACCATATATTTT
CDR3 length: 15; clone size: few; V gene: TRBV7-2; D gene: TRBD2; J gene: TRBJ2-5; CDR3 protein: CASSHRASGVETQYF; CDR3 DNA: TGTGCCAGCAGCCACCGGGCTAGCGGGGTAGAGACCCAGTACTTC
CDR3 length: 13; clone size: -; V gene: TRBV28; D gene: TRBD1; J gene: TRBJ2-1; CDR3 protein: CASSWGQTNEQFF; CDR3 DNA: TGTGCCAGCAGTTGGGGACAGACGAATGAGCAGTTCTTC
CDR3 length: 15; clone size: -; V gene: TRBV7-3; D gene: TRBD2; J gene: TRBJ2-1; CDR3 protein: CASSTSSGGYNEQFF; CDR3 DNA: TGTGCCAGCAGCACGTCTAGCGGGGGTTACAATGAGCAGTTCTTC
CDR3 length: 13; clone size: -; V gene: TRBV27; D gene: -; J gene: TRBJ1-1; CDR3 protein: CASSLSFDSKAFF; CDR3 DNA: TGTGCCAGCAGTTTATCGTTTGACAGTAAAGCTTTCTTT
CDR3 length: 13; clone size: -; V gene: TRBV5-5; D gene: TRBD1; J gene: TRBJ2-1; CDR3 protein: CASSSQGAGEQFF; CDR3 DNA: TGTGCCAGCAGCTCACAGGGGGCAGGTGAGCAGTTCTTC
CDR3 length: 17; clone size: -; V gene: TRBV7-2; D gene: TRBD1; J gene: TRBJ2-1; CDR3 protein: CASSPRMGRTGLNEQFF; CDR3 DNA: TGTGCCAGCAGCCCGAGAATGGGTAGGACAGGGCTGAATGAGCAGTTCTTC
CDR3 length: 12; clone size: -; V gene: TRBV7-9; D gene: -; J gene: TRBJ1-1; CDR3 protein: CASSQGFTEAFF; CDR3 DNA: TGTGCCAGCAGCCAGGGGTTTACTGAAGCTTTCTTT
CDR3 length: 15; clone size: -; V gene: TRBV18; D gene: TRBD1; J gene: TRBJ1-4; CDR3 protein: CASSPGTGWDEKLFF; CDR3 DNA: TGTGCCAGCTCACCAGGGACAGGGTGGGATGAAAAACTGTTTTTT
CDR3 length: 13; clone size: -; V gene: TRBV6-5; D gene: -; J gene: TRBJ2-5; CDR3 protein: CASVRHHQETQYF; CDR3 DNA: TGTGCCAGCGTCAGACACCACCAAGAGACCCAGTACTTC
CDR3 length: 17; clone size: -; V gene: TRBV4-2; D gene: TRBD2; J gene: TRBJ2-3; CDR3 protein: CASSQLGLAGGPDTQYF; CDR3 DNA: TGTGCCAGCAGCCAGTTGGGACTAGCGGGGGGGCCGGATACGCAGTATTTT
CDR3 length: 13; clone size: -; V gene: TRBV7-3; D gene: -; J gene: TRBJ2-3; CDR3 protein: CASSEQGTDTQYF; CDR3 DNA: TGTGCCAGCAGCGAACAGGGTACAGATACGCAGTATTTT
CDR3 length: 14; clone size: -; V gene: TRBV7-2; D gene: TRBD2; J gene: TRBJ2-3; CDR3 protein: CASSSGLATDTQYF; CDR3 DNA: TGTGCCAGCAGCTCCGGACTAGCGACAGATACGCAGTATTTT
CDR3 length: 12; clone size: -; V gene: TRBV28; D gene: -; J gene: TRBJ1-5; CDR3 protein: CASSFRGQPQHF; CDR3 DNA: TGTGCCAGCAGTTTCCGGGGGCAGCCCCAGCATTTT
CDR3 length: 15; clone size: -; V gene: TRBV2; D gene: -; J gene: TRBJ2-1; CDR3 protein: CASSVLVESYNEQFF; CDR3 DNA: TGTGCCAGCAGTGTCCTTGTAGAGAGCTACAATGAGCAGTTCTTC
CDR3 length: 14; clone size: -; V gene: TRBV2; D gene: TRBD1; J gene: TRBJ2-2; CDR3 protein: CASRNRGRTGELFF; CDR3 DNA: TGTGCCAGCAGAAACAGGGGGAGAACCGGGGAGCTGTTTTTT
CDR3 length: 15; clone size: few; V gene: TRBV7-2; D gene: -; J gene: TRBJ2-3; CDR3 protein: CASSLEGLNTDTQYF; CDR3 DNA: TGTGCCAGCAGCTTAGAAGGACTGAACACAGATACGCAGTATTTT
CDR3 length: 15; clone size: few; V gene: TRBV2; D gene: -; J gene: TRBJ1-6; CDR3 protein: CASSVRQSMNSPLHF; CDR3 DNA: TGTGCCAGCAGTGTACGACAGAGCATGAATTCACCCCTCCACTTT
CDR3 length: 16; clone size: few; V gene: TRBV19; D gene: TRBD2; J gene: TRBJ2-7; CDR3 protein: CASSGSGLAGVYEQYF; CDR3 DNA: TGTGCCAGTAGTGGATCGGGACTAGCGGGGGTTTACGAGCAGTACTTC
CDR3 length: 13; clone size: -; V gene: TRBV25-1; D gene: -; J gene: TRBJ1-2; CDR3 protein: CASSSAGGIGYTF; CDR3 DNA: TGTGCCAGCAGCTCCGCGGGAGGGATTGGCTACACCTTC
CDR3 length: 18; clone size: -; V gene: TRBV6-1; D gene: TRBD1; J gene: TRBJ1-1; CDR3 protein: CASTDGPGQGPMNTEAFF; CDR3 DNA: TGTGCCAGCACTGATGGGCCTGGACAGGGCCCCATGAACACTGAAGCTTTCTTT
CDR3 length: 12; clone size: -; V gene: TRBV28; D gene: TRBD1; J gene: TRBJ1-2; CDR3 protein: CASGRDSYGYTF; CDR3 DNA: TGTGCCAGCGGCAGGGACAGCTATGGCTACACCTTC
CDR3 length: 14; clone size: -; V gene: TRBV7-9; D gene: TRBD1; J gene: TRBJ1-5; CDR3 protein: CASSRSTGDQPQHF; CDR3 DNA: TGTGCCAGCAGCCGATCGACAGGGGATCAGCCCCAGCATTTT
CDR3 length: 13; clone size: -; V gene: TRBV10-3; D gene: -; J gene: TRBJ1-4; CDR3 protein: CAISGRGGDRLFF; CDR3 DNA: TGTGCCATCAGTGGACGTGGGGGCGATAGGCTGTTTTTT
CDR3 length: 13; clone size: -; V gene: TRBV6-5; D gene: -; J gene: TRBJ2-2; CDR3 protein: CASRASGAGELFF; CDR3 DNA: TGTGCCAGCAGAGCCTCAGGTGCCGGGGAGCTGTTTTTT
CDR3 length: 13; clone size: few; V gene: TRBV28; D gene: -; J gene: TRBJ1-2; CDR3 protein: CASSPGTPPDDTF; CDR3 DNA: TGTGCCAGCAGTCCGGGGACTCCGCCAGATGACACCTTC
CDR3 length: 15; clone size: -; V gene: TRBV4-1; D gene: TRBD1; J gene: TRBJ2-3; CDR3 protein: CASSPGQGATDTQYF; CDR3 DNA: TGCGCCAGCAGCCCGGGACAGGGGGCGACAGATACGCAGTATTTT
CDR3 length: 11; clone size: -; V gene: TRBV5-1; D gene: TRBD2; J gene: TRBJ2-1; CDR3 protein: CASAGENEQFF; CDR3 DNA: TGCGCCTCAGCGGGAGAGAATGAGCAGTTCTTC
CDR3 length: 14; clone size: -; V gene: TRBV5-4; D gene: TRBD1; J gene: TRBJ2-7; CDR3 protein: CASSKGQGGYEQYF; CDR3 DNA: TGTGCCAGCAGCAAGGGACAGGGGGGATACGAGCAGTACTTC
CDR3 length: 18; clone size: -; V gene: TRBV4-1; D gene: TRBD2; J gene: TRBJ2-1; CDR3 protein: CASSQAGPSGGVNNEQFF; CDR3 DNA: TGCGCCAGCAGCCAAGCGGGGCCTAGCGGGGGGGTAAACAATGAGCAGTTCTTC
CDR3 length: 13; clone size: -; V gene: TRBV9; D gene: TRBD1; J gene: TRBJ1-1; CDR3 protein: CASSSGQGQEAFF; CDR3 DNA: TGTGCCAGCAGCTCAGGACAGGGCCAAGAAGCTTTCTTT
CDR3 length: 12; clone size: -; V gene: TRBV19; D gene: -; J gene: TRBJ1-2; CDR3 protein: CASSTQGGGYTF; CDR3 DNA: TGTGCCAGTAGTACCCAAGGGGGTGGCTACACCTTC
CDR3 length: 13; clone size: -; V gene: TRBV6-5; D gene: -; J gene: TRBJ1-2; CDR3 protein: CASSYSDSYGYTF; CDR3 DNA: TGTGCCAGCAGTTACTCAGACAGCTATGGCTACACCTTC
CDR3 length: 15; clone size: -; V gene: TRBV4-1; D gene: TRBD2; J gene: TRBJ2-1; CDR3 protein: CASSPGETSGSEQFF; CDR3 DNA: TGCGCCAGCAGCCCCGGGGAGACTAGCGGAAGTGAGCAGTTCTTC
CDR3 length: 18; clone size: -; V gene: TRBV4-2; D gene: TRBD1; J gene: TRBJ2-7; CDR3 protein: CASSPAPGQGSVSYEQYF; CDR3 DNA: TGTGCCAGCAGCCCAGCCCCGGGACAGGGCTCAGTCTCCTACGAGCAGTACTTC
CDR3 length: 18; clone size: -; V gene: TRBV4-1; D gene: -; J gene: TRBJ1-6; CDR3 protein: CASSQERDGSSYNSPLHF; CDR3 DNA: TGCGCCAGCAGCCAAGAAAGGGACGGGAGCTCCTATAATTCACCCCTCCACTTT
CDR3 length: 14; clone size: -; V gene: TRBV7-9; D gene: -; J gene: TRBJ2-3; CDR3 protein: CASSSAGSTDTQYF; CDR3 DNA: TGTGCCAGCAGCTCCGCCGGGAGCACAGATACGCAGTATTTT
CDR3 length: 16; clone size: -; V gene: TRBV28; D gene: TRBD2; J gene: TRBJ2-1; CDR3 protein: CASSAGWRGGYNEQFF; CDR3 DNA: TGTGCCAGCAGTGCGGGGTGGCGGGGGGGCTACAATGAGCAGTTCTTC
CDR3 length: 16; clone size: -; V gene: TRBV4-1; D gene: TRBD1; J gene: TRBJ1-5; CDR3 protein: CASSQTGQGRNQPQHF; CDR3 DNA: TGCGCCAGCAGCCAAACGGGACAGGGCCGCAATCAGCCCCAGCATTTT
CDR3 length: 17; clone size: -; V gene: TRBV3-1/TRBV3-2; D gene: -; J gene: TRBJ1-6; CDR3 protein: CASSQVGGGSYNSPLHF; CDR3 DNA: TGTGCCAGCAGCCAAGTAGGCGGCGGGTCCTATAATTCACCCCTCCACTTT
CDR3 length: 14; clone size: medium-sized; V gene: TRBV10-3; D gene: TRBD1; J gene: TRBJ1-6; CDR3 protein: CAISEDRESSPLHF; CDR3 DNA: TGTGCCATCAGCGAGGACAGGGAAAGCTCACCCCTCCACTTT
CDR3 length: 11; clone size: -; V gene: TRBV9; D gene: -; J gene: TRBJ1-2; CDR3 protein: CASITGNGYTF; CDR3 DNA: TGTGCCAGCATCACAGGGAATGGCTACACCTTC
CDR3 length: 14; clone size: -; V gene: TRBV28; D gene: -; J gene: TRBJ2-7; CDR3 protein: CASSLPDSPYEQYF; CDR3 DNA: TGTGCCAGCAGCCTCCCTGACAGTCCCTACGAGCAGTACTTC
CDR3 length: 16; clone size: -; V gene: TRBV7-8; D gene: TRBD2; J gene: TRBJ2-7; CDR3 protein: CASSLSAGTSIYEQYF; CDR3 DNA: TGTGCCAGCAGCTTATCCGCAGGGACTAGCATTTACGAGCAGTACTTC
CDR3 length: 13; clone size: -; V gene: TRBV6-2/TRBV6-3; D gene: -; J gene: TRBJ2-7; CDR3 protein: CASSSSLAYEQYF; CDR3 DNA: TGTGCCAGCAGCTCATCCCTAGCCTACGAGCAGTACTTC
CDR3 length: 15; clone size: -; V gene: TRBV5-1; D gene: TRBD1; J gene: TRBJ2-5; CDR3 protein: CASSLKGQALWAQYF; CDR3 DNA: TGCGCCAGCAGCTTGAAAGGACAGGCCCTCTGGGCCCAGTACTTC
CDR3 length: 15; clone size: -; V gene: TRBV5-1; D gene: -; J gene: TRBJ2-5; CDR3 protein: CASSFGDTEQETQYF; CDR3 DNA: TGCGCCAGCAGCTTCGGGGACACCGAACAAGAGACCCAGTACTTC
CDR3 length: 15; clone size: -; V gene: TRBV5-4; D gene: -; J gene: TRBJ1-2; CDR3 protein: CASSYSPRGDYGYTF; CDR3 DNA: TGTGCCAGCAGCTATTCACCTCGGGGGGACTATGGCTACACCTTC
CDR3 length: 15; clone size: -; V gene: TRBV4-1; D gene: -; J gene: TRBJ1-5; CDR3 protein: CASRRDTYSNQPQHF; CDR3 DNA: TGCGCCAGCAGGCGAGACACCTATAGCAATCAGCCCCAGCATTTT
CDR3 length: 15; clone size: -; V gene: TRBV5-1; D gene: TRBD2; J gene: TRBJ2-1; CDR3 protein: CASRGSGGPYNEQFF; CDR3 DNA: TGCGCCAGCAGGGGTAGCGGGGGTCCCTACAATGAGCAGTTCTTC
CDR3 length: 14; clone size: -; V gene: TRBV6-1; D gene: -; J gene: TRBJ2-7; CDR3 protein: CASSEAGYGYEQYF; CDR3 DNA: TGTGCCAGCAGTGAAGCGGGCTATGGCTACGAGCAGTACTTC